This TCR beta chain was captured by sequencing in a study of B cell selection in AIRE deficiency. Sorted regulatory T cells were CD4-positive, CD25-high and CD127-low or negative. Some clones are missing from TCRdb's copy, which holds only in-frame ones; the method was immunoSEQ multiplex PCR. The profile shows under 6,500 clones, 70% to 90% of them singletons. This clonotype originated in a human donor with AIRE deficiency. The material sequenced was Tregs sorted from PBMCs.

The CDR3 coding sequence is TGTGCCAGCAGCCCCAGGAAGCGGTCGGATAGATACGGGGAGCTGTTTTTT. This sequence encodes CASSPRKRSDRYGELFF. V and J are TRBV4-2 and TRBJ2-2, with D possibly being TRBD2 (5 bases). This CDR3 contains 17 residues. Germline V lookup: CDR1 LGHNA, CDR2 YNFKEQ. V was shortened by 4 bases and J by 7 bases, with 22 bases between the two germline ends.